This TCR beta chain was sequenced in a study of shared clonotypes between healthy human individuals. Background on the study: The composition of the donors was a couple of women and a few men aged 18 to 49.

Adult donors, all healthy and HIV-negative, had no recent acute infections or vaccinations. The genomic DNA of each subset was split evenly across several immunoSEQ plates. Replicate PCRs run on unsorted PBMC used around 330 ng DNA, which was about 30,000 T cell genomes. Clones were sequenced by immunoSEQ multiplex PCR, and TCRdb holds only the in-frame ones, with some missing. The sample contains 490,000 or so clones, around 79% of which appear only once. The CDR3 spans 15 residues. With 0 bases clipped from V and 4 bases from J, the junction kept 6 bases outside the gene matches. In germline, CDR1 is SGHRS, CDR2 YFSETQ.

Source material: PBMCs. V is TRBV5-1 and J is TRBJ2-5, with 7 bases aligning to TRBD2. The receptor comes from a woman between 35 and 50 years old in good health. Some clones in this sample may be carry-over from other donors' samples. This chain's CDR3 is CASSLVAGVRETQYF. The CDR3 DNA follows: TGCGCCAGCAGCTTGGTGGCGGGAGTGAGAGAGACCCAGTACTTC.